Presented here are 32 T cell receptor beta chains from one specimen sequenced in a study of T cells in Graves' hyperthyroidism and ophthalmopathy. RNA transcripts yielded amplified TCR beta CDR3 regions. When the TCR CDR3 underwent first-round RT-PCR, the HTBI primer set was used. TCRdb recomputed calls from the multiplex PCR reads with MiXCR, one row per CDR3 protein. The sample includes a few hundred thousand distinct CDR3 sequences, about 16% of them seen just once. What was sequenced was blood. These TCRs come from a woman in her twenties or thirties with Graves' ophthalmopathy.

The V call is TRBV6-2 or TRBV6-3, the J call TRBJ2-4, with 7 bases lining up with TRBD1. This CDR3 comprises 16 residues. CDR1 MNHEY and CDR2 SVGEGT come from the germline V gene. V lost 6 bases, J lost 2 bases, and 10 bases stayed unmatched. CDR3 sequence (DNA): TGTGCCAGCAGAAGACAGGGAACGGGAACCAAAAACATTCAGTACTTC. It translates to CASRRQGTGTKNIQYF.

This chain joins TRBV30 and TRBJ2-3, with D uncertain. Germline CDR1 and CDR2: GTSNPN and SVGIG (reference sequence). Trimming stripped 5 bases from V and 1 base from J, with 16 bases between. The CDR3 extends over 15 amino acids. The CDR3 region is CAWAIGVMGTDTQYF. Written as DNA, the CDR3 is TGTGCCTGGGCTATTGGGGTCATGGGCACAGATACGCAGTATTTT.

This clonotype has a count of ten or more. In DNA form, the CDR3 reads TGTGCCAGCTCACCAACCCGGGGAGCAACTAATGAAAAACTGTTTTTT. Its protein is CASSPTRGATNEKLFF. The chain has TRBV18 and TRBJ1-4; D gene uncertain. Per the germline V gene, CDR1 is KGHSH and CDR2 is LQKENI. The CDR3 totals 16 residues. V dropped 2 bases and J dropped 0 bases, with 10 bases sitting between them.

V gene TRBV5-1 combines with J gene TRBJ2-1; 7 bases line up with TRBD2. CDR3 size: 15 residues. J lost 7 bases, V lost 4 bases, and 11 bases had no gene match. CDR1 is SGHRS, CDR2 YFSETQ, per germline. The CDR3 sequence: CASSPVYGTMNEQFF. In DNA, the CDR3 is TGCGCCAGCAGCCCGGTTTACGGGACTATGAATGAGCAGTTCTTC.

The V and J genes are TRBV7-2 and TRBJ1-6; no clear D gene. The CDR3 consists of 14 residues. Trimming removed 5 bases from V and 8 bases from J, with 13 bases in between. Looked up from germline, CDR1 is SGHTA and CDR2 is FQGNSA. The CDR3 sequence: CASSIMAGDSPLHF. The CDR3 nucleotides read TGTGCCAGCAGCATCATGGCAGGAGATTCACCCCTCCACTTT.

In its sample, this clonotype was seen many times. The chain recombines TRBV28 with TRBJ2-1; D call uncertain. V shed 10 bases and J shed 6 bases, with 13 bases lying between them. CDR3 size: 12 residues. Germline V gives CDR1 MDHEN, CDR2 SYDVKM. In nucleotides, the CDR3 is TGTGCCACCTGCATCGCCCCCAATGAGCAGTTCTTC. Amino acids: CATCIAPNEQFF.

In this sample, this clonotype turned up many times. J is TRBJ2-3 and V is TRBV12-3 or TRBV12-4; possible D gene TRBD2, 6 bases. The ends were cut back, 6 bases at V and 4 bases at J, with 23 bases in the middle. The CDR3 covers 17 residues. CDR3: CASRLWGERTGADTQYF. DNA of the CDR3: TGTGCCAGCAGACTCTGGGGGGAGCGGACGGGGGCAGATACGCAGTATTTT.

Ten or more counts support this clonotype. J is TRBJ2-2 and V is TRBV6-2 or TRBV6-3; 9 bases align to TRBD1. The germline CDR1 and CDR2 sequences are MNHEY and SVGEGT. The length of the CDR3 is 15 residues. Trimming cost V 6 bases and J 5 bases; bases outside gene matches: 7. CDR3 nucleotides: TGTGCCAGCAGCCTGGACAGGGGTTGGACCGGGGAGCTGTTTTTT. It codes for CASSLDRGWTGELFF.

The table lists this clonotype with many counts. The chain employs TRBV7-9 and TRBJ2-1; D gene unclear. This CDR3 is built from 14 residues. Trimming took 1 base from V and 5 from J, leaving 9 bases between them. CDR1 and CDR2 from the germline V gene are SEHNR and FQNEAQ (reference sequence). CDR3 sequence: CASSLGVDDNEQFF. The CDR3 DNA follows: TGTGCCAGCAGCTTAGGTGTCGACGACAATGAGCAGTTCTTC.

This clonotype has only a few counts. The J gene is TRBJ2-1, the V gene TRBV20-1; 16 bases are shared with TRBD2. CDR1 is DFQATT, CDR2 SNEGSKA, per germline (reference sequence). Trimming at V came to 4 bases and at J to 8 bases, leaving 17 bases not matched to a gene. This CDR3 contains 19 residues. In DNA, the CDR3 is TGCAGTGCTACTTACCCGGGACTAGCGGGAGGGTGGGCCTTGGATGAGCAGTTCTTC. It specifies CSATYPGLAGGWALDEQFF.

This clonotype was counted at least ten times. The rearrangement uses TRBV20-1 and TRBJ2-7; a weak D match, TRBD2 (5 bases). This CDR3 has 11 residues. The germline V gene encodes CDR1 DFQATT and CDR2 SNEGSKA (reference sequence). Trimming took off 5 bases at V and 5 bases at J, with 10 bases between the two ends. Here the CDR3 DNA reads TGCAGTGCTGATCTAGCCCACGAGCAGTACTTC. Translating it yields CSADLAHEQYF.

This clonotype was counted ten times or more. The rearrangement uses TRBV18 and TRBJ2-3; 10 nucleotides line up with TRBD2. The germline gives CDR1 KGHSH, CDR2 LQKENI. V trimming: 0 bases; J trimming: 6 bases; junction bases outside the gene matches: 6. The CDR3 contains 16 residues. The chain's CDR3 is CASSPPGVAGGDTQYF. The CDR3, as DNA: TGTGCCAGCTCACCACCCGGGGTAGCGGGAGGCGATACGCAGTATTTT. Looking up the rest from reference TRBV18 and TRBJ2-3 gives the full variable domain: NAGVMQNPRHLVRRRGQEARLRCSPMKGHSHVYWYRQLPEEGLKFMVYLQKENIIDESGMPKERFSAEFPKEGPSILRIQQVVRGDSAAYFCASSPPGVAGGDTQYFGPGTRLTVL.

This clonotype occurred many times. This CDR3 is CASSGGTGSTDTQYF. Written as DNA, the CDR3 is TGTGCCAGCAGCGGGGGGACAGGCAGCACAGATACGCAGTATTTT. V gene TRBV7-2 combines with J gene TRBJ2-3; 8 bases map to TRBD1. The CDR3 contains 15 residues. CDR1 is SGHTA and CDR2 is FQGNSA in the germline V gene. V was clipped by 5 bases and J by 0 bases; unmatched bases: 4.

This clonotype came up many times. The genes are TRBV20-1 and TRBJ2-3, with 9 positions matching TRBD1. The V and J ends lost 5 bases and 0 bases, in that order; junction bases with no gene match: 6. The CDR3 runs to 15 residues. Germline V gene lookup returns CDR1 DFQATT and CDR2 SNEGSKA (reference sequence). The CDR3 DNA sequence: TGCAGTGCTCGTACAGGGGGCGCGAGCACAGATACGCAGTATTTT. Residues: CSARTGGASTDTQYF.

In its sample, this clonotype was seen a few times. The rearrangement links TRBV5-5 to TRBJ1-2; unclear D gene. This CDR3 region has 13 residues. With 1 base removed from V and 2 bases from J, the gap between germline ends came to 6 bases. The V gene's germline CDR1 is SGHKS and CDR2 YYEKEE (reference sequence). The CDR3: CASSLTWNYGYTF. The CDR3 DNA sequence: TGTGCCAGCAGCTTGACCTGGAACTATGGCTACACCTTC.

This clonotype has just a few counts. The rearrangement joins TRBV20-1 to TRBJ2-1, with no clear D. Germline values: CDR1 DFQATT, CDR2 SNEGSKA (reference sequence). The ends were cut back, 5 bases at V and 3 bases at J, with 11 bases in the middle. The CDR3 contains 13 residues. The CDR3 sequence: CSAHRPNYNEQFF. CDR3 nucleotides: TGCAGTGCTCATAGACCGAACTACAATGAGCAGTTCTTC.

This clonotype was detected many times. The chain couples TRBV6-5 to TRBJ1-5, with 7 bases matching TRBD1. The V gene's germline CDR1 is MNHEY and CDR2 SVGAGI. This CDR3 has 17 amino acids. Losses at the gene ends were 2 bases for V and 1 base for J; bases not matched to a gene: 8. The chain's CDR3 is CASSYRGPEWSNQPQHF. The DNA of the CDR3 is TGTGCCAGCAGTTACAGGGGGCCCGAGTGGAGCAATCAGCCCCAGCATTTT.

The chain couples TRBV11-1 to TRBJ2-7; 9 positions agree with TRBD1. V lost 5 bases and J lost 5; bases outside the gene matches: 16. This CDR3 spans 17 amino acids. Germline CDR1 SGHAT, CDR2 FQDESV (reference sequence). CDR3 sequence: CASSVRAPGQGFHEQYF. The CDR3 DNA is TGTGCCAGCAGCGTTAGAGCCCCGGGACAGGGTTTCCACGAGCAGTACTTC.

This clonotype has ten or more counts. V gene TRBV28 combines with J gene TRBJ1-2, with D unresolved. Between the trimmed V and J ends, which lost 3 bases and 7 bases, there was a span of 9 bases. The CDR3 is 12 residues long. Germline V gene sequence: CDR1 MDHEN, CDR2 SYDVKM. The CDR3 region is CASSFVGSGYTF. The CDR3 nucleotides read TGTGCCAGCAGTTTTGTGGGAAGTGGCTACACCTTC.

Of note for this clonotype: Just one base apart from a much larger clone, this may be a read error. The final CDR3 position lacks the conserved phenylalanine or tryptophan, pointing to a likely read error. The chain couples TRBV6-1 to TRBJ1-1, with D possibly being TRBD1 (6 bases). CDR3 length equals 15 residues. From germline, CDR1 is MNHNS and CDR2 SASEGT. The CDR3 loop is CASREAGTMNTEAFL. As DNA, the CDR3 is TGTGCCAGCAGGGAAGCGGGGACAATGAACACTGAAGCTTTCCTT.

In this sample, this clonotype turned up many times. The J gene is TRBJ2-1, the V gene TRBV11-2; either TRBD1 or TRBD2 may supply D (5 bases each). Deletions cut 5 bases from V and 5 bases from J, with 10 bases between. There are 13 residues in the CDR3. The germline CDR1 and CDR2 sequences are SGHAT and FQNNGV. The CDR3 region has the DNA TGTGCCAGCAGCATAGGGACCAACAATGAGCAGTTCTTC. Amino acids: CASSIGTNNEQFF. Filled out from reference TRBV11-2 and TRBJ2-1, the complete variable domain reads EAGVAQSPRYKIIEKRQSVAFWCNPISGHATLYWYQQILGQGPKLLIQFQNNGVVDDSQLPKDRFSAERLKGVDSTLKIQPAKLEDSAVYLCASSIGTNNEQFFGPGTRLTVL.

The table lists this clonotype with many counts. The chain is built from TRBV20-1 and TRBJ2-1; possible D gene TRBD1, 6 bases. Germline CDR1 DFQATT, CDR2 SNEGSKA (reference sequence). V shed 0 bases and J shed 0 bases, with 9 bases lying between them. The CDR3 is 15 residues long. This CDR3 is CSARDHRDSYNEQFF. Here the CDR3 DNA reads TGCAGTGCTAGAGATCACAGGGACTCCTACAATGAGCAGTTCTTC.

This clonotype has more than one count but fewer than ten. The chain couples TRBV6-6 to TRBJ2-6; D is unclear. From germline, CDR1 is MNHNY and CDR2 SVGAGI (reference sequence). Trimming removed 1 base from V and 4 bases from J, with 5 bases in between. The CDR3 runs to 14 residues. The CDR3 DNA sequence: TGTGCCAGCAGTTACTTGTCCGGGGCCAACGTCCTGACTTTC. This encodes CASSYLSGANVLTF.

This clonotype was seen repeatedly, ten times or more. The gene calls are TRBV11-2 and TRBJ2-3; D gene unclear. This CDR3 has 12 amino acids. The germline V gene has CDR1 SGHAT and CDR2 FQNNGV. The V end was cut by 5 bases, the J end by 4 bases, with 7 bases between. In DNA form, the CDR3 reads TGTGCCAGCAGCCCCCGTGCAGATACGCAGTATTTT. Translating it yields CASSPRADTQYF.

This chain joins TRBV27 and TRBJ2-5; D remains ambiguous. Germline V gene sequence: CDR1 MNHEY, CDR2 SMNVEV (reference sequence). V was pared by 5 bases and J by 2 bases, with 9 bases between. The CDR3 contains 13 residues. CDR3 loop: CASSTRSQETQYF. In nucleotides, the CDR3 is TGTGCCAGCAGTACCCGGAGTCAAGAGACCCAGTACTTC.

The V and J genes are TRBV6-2 or TRBV6-3 and TRBJ2-2; TRBD1 might be the D (6 bases). CDR1 is MNHEY and CDR2 is SVGEGT in the germline V gene. The CDR3 extends over 15 amino acids. Trimming removed 2 bases from V and 4 bases from J, with 11 bases in between. The DNA for the CDR3 is TGTGCCAGCAGTTACCGGGCAGGGGCCACCGGGGAGCTGTTTTTT. Protein: CASSYRAGATGELFF.

This clonotype was seen only a few times. The chain combines TRBV13 with TRBJ2-1; TRBD2 agrees at 9 bases. J gave up 7 bases and V 2 bases, and 6 bases lay outside the gene matches. Germline CDR1 and CDR2: PRHDT and FYEKMQ (reference sequence). The CDR3 has 15 residues. The CDR3 sequence is CASSLRTSALNEQFF. DNA of the CDR3: TGTGCCAGCAGCTTAAGGACTAGCGCCTTGAATGAGCAGTTCTTC. Looking up the rest from reference TRBV13 and TRBJ2-1 gives the full variable domain: AAGVIQSPRHLIKEKRETATLKCYPIPRHDTVYWYQQGPGQDPQFLISFYEKMQSDKGSIPDRFSAQQFSDYHSELNMSSLELGDSALYFCASSLRTSALNEQFFGPGTRLTVL.

The chain joins TRBV29-1 to TRBJ1-2; tentatively, D is TRBD1 (5 bases). Germline CDR1 and CDR2: SQVTM and ANQGSEA. This CDR3 is 12 amino acids long. V was clipped by 1 base and J by 8 bases, with 11 bases between them. The CDR3: CSVEGQGEGYTF. CDR3 bases: TGCAGCGTTGAAGGGCAGGGTGAAGGCTACACCTTC.

This clonotype has at least ten counts. The chain employs TRBV20-1 and TRBJ2-5; no reliable D call. V lost 0 bases to trimming and J lost 7 bases, with 15 bases between them. The CDR3 is 14 residues long. Germline CDR1 reads DFQATT; CDR2 reads SNEGSKA (reference sequence). The CDR3 protein is CSARDQVTRGTQYF. The CDR3 DNA follows: TGCAGTGCTAGAGATCAAGTGACGCGTGGGACCCAGTACTTC.

This clonotype was recorded at least ten times. This chain joins TRBV27 and TRBJ2-7; D is unclear. The length of the CDR3 is 13 residues. In germline, CDR1 is MNHEY, CDR2 SMNVEV (reference sequence). Trimming shortened V by 3 bases and J by 0 bases, and 6 bases separated the two germline ends. In DNA form, the CDR3 reads TGTGCCAGCAGTTTCTCGAGCTCCTACGAGCAGTACTTC. Encoded protein: CASSFSSSYEQYF.

This clonotype showed up many times. The rearrangement links TRBV2 to TRBJ1-1; tentative D call: TRBD1 (6 bases). V was trimmed by 1 base and J by 4 bases, leaving 10 bases between them. The CDR3 has 14 amino acids. CDR1 SNHLY and CDR2 FYNNEI come from the germline V gene. The CDR3 bases are TGTGCCAGCAGTGAAGAGGGCAGGGGCACTGAAGCTTTCTTT. Amino acid sequence: CASSEEGRGTEAFF.

This clonotype was counted many times. The chain combines TRBV5-1 with TRBJ2-7, with D uncertain. The CDR3 runs 13 residues. Per germline, CDR1 SGHRS and CDR2 YFSETQ. V gave up 0 bases and J gave up 6 bases, with 10 bases separating them. This CDR3 reads CASSLDSLSEQYF. CDR3 coding DNA: TGCGCCAGCAGCTTGGACAGTTTATCCGAGCAGTACTTC.